This paragraph covers one T cell receptor (beta chain) sequence. Its cognate antigen is unknown. V lost 2 bases, J lost 1 base, and 8 bases lay in between. The CDR3 has 13 amino acids. Per the germline V gene, CDR1 is DFQATT and CDR2 is SNEGSKA (reference sequence). This sample is part of a study of T cells in Graves' hyperthyroidism and ophthalmopathy. Study results and limitations: Most thyroid clonotypes that were expanded above 0.001 also turned up in blood.

TCR beta CDR3 regions were amplified from RNA. First-round RT-PCR of the TCR CDR3 relied on the HTBI primer set. A single record per CDR3 protein comes from TCRdb applying MiXCR to the multiplex PCR reads. The data hold 500,000 or so distinct CDR3 sequences, with roughly 15% observed a single time. Not enrolled were patients with uncontrolled infection, other autoimmune disease, pregnancy or lactation. The rearrangement uses TRBV20-1 and TRBJ2-5; D gene uncertain. The source is a woman in her 30s with Graves' ophthalmopathy. The sequenced material came from blood. CDR3 nucleotide sequence: TGCAGTGCTAGAAAGGAATTCCAAGAGACCCAGTACTTC. This codes for CSARKEFQETQYF.